This is a list of T cell receptor beta chains from one sample in a study of T cell responses to AZD1222 COVID-19 vaccine. Method: immunoSEQ multiplex PCR; TCRdb's copy keeps in-frame clones and lacks some. Among approximately 100,000 clones listed, 90% to 95% were seen once. The sequences come from peripheral blood, collected on day 0 of AZD1222 vaccination. These receptors all stem from an adult in good health. CDR3s include the opening cysteine and the closing phenylalanine or tryptophan. D genes are given only for firm matches. Clone size, where shown, is once, few, many, or a class for clones that have expanded.

.	TRBV5-1	.	TRBJ2-6	CASSLGRSSGANVLTF	TGCGCCAGCAGCTTGGGACGGAGCTCTGGGGCCAACGTCCTGACTTTC
.	TRBV28	.	TRBJ2-1	CASSTPGLLNEQFF	TGTGCCAGCAGTACCCCTGGACTCTTAAATGAGCAGTTCTTC
.	TRBV7-6	.	TRBJ2-7	CASSLGNKVEQYF	TGTGCCAGCAGCTTAGGGAACAAAGTCGAGCAGTACTTC
.	TRBV6-5	.	TRBJ2-3	CASTLSAGGGDTQYF	TGTGCCAGCACCCTGTCAGCAGGAGGTGGAGATACGCAGTATTTT
.	TRBV28	.	TRBJ1-2	CATAAAGRGYTF	TGTGCCACAGCGGCGGCAGGTCGGGGCTACACCTTC
TRBD1	TRBV19	.	TRBJ1-2	CASTDRARGYTF	TGTGCCAGTACAGACAGGGCCCGCGGCTACACCTTC
.	TRBV28	.	TRBJ2-7	CASSPLVGETSYEQYF	TGTGCCAGCAGTCCCTTAGTGGGAGAAACGTCCTACGAGCAGTACTTC
.	TRBV29-1	once	TRBJ1-6	CSGRAGSGGDSPLHF	TGCAGCGGGAGGGCTGGTTCGGGAGGAGATTCACCCCTCCACTTT
TRBD2	TRBV28	.	TRBJ2-2	CASSLALRAGVAGELFF	TGTGCCAGCAGTTTGGCTCTGAGAGCGGGAGTTGCCGGGGAGCTGTTTTTT
.	TRBV19	.	TRBJ2-3	CASSLSGLDTQYF	TGTGCCAGTAGCCTTTCGGGCTTAGATACGCAGTATTTT
.	TRBV19	.	TRBJ1-1	CASSGPGHGATEAFF	TGTGCCAGTAGCGGGCCGGGCCACGGGGCCACTGAAGCTTTCTTT
TRBD2	TRBV5-1	.	TRBJ2-1	CASWERDLYNEQFF	TGCGCCAGCTGGGAGCGGGACCTTTACAATGAGCAGTTCTTC
TRBD1	TRBV18	.	TRBJ2-3	CASSLQAGTGSADTQYF	TGTGCCAGCTCGCTCCAAGCCGGGACAGGGAGCGCAGATACGCAGTATTTT
.	TRBV7-9	.	TRBJ1-4	CASSRYRTETNEKLFF	TGTGCCAGCAGCCGCTACCGGACAGAAACTAATGAAAAACTGTTTTTT
.	TRBV30	.	TRBJ1-3	CAWKIIAQARNTIYF	TGTGCCTGGAAGATTATCGCGCAGGCACGAAACACCATATATTTT
.	TRBV5-1	.	TRBJ2-7	CASSTGTAPWEQYF	TGCGCCAGCAGCACCGGGACCGCGCCTTGGGAGCAGTACTTC
.	TRBV12-3/TRBV12-4	.	TRBJ2-7	CASSRGVREQYF	TGTGCCAGCAGCCGCGGTGTCCGCGAGCAGTACTTC
.	TRBV28	.	TRBJ2-2	CASSFNYLNTGELFF	TGTGCCAGCAGTTTTAACTACTTAAACACCGGGGAGCTGTTTTTT
TRBD2	TRBV30	.	TRBJ2-7	CAWSVFTLAGVYEQYF	TGTGCCTGGAGTGTGTTTACCCTAGCGGGAGTCTACGAGCAGTATTTC
TRBD2	TRBV27	.	TRBJ2-6	CASSLVGTSARGANVLTF	TGTGCCAGCAGTTTAGTTGGGACTAGCGCTCGAGGGGCCAACGTCCTGACTTTC
.	TRBV12-3/TRBV12-4	.	TRBJ2-1	CASSLDYYNEQFF	TGTGCCAGCAGTTTAGACTACTACAATGAGCAGTTCTTC
.	TRBV24-1	.	TRBJ2-3	CATSDWGTTTDTQYF	TGTGCCACCAGTGATTGGGGGACCACTACAGATACGCAGTATTTT
.	TRBV5-1	.	TRBJ2-5	CASTPRRFGETQYF	TGCGCCAGCACCCCCCGGCGGTTCGGGGAGACCCAGTACTTC
TRBD2	TRBV5-6	once	TRBJ2-1	CASRSTSVSSYNEQFF	TGTGCCAGCAGGTCTACTAGCGTCAGCTCCTACAATGAGCAGTTCTTC
TRBD1	TRBV28	.	TRBJ2-3	CASSSQGGTDTQYF	TGTGCCAGCAGTTCGCAGGGGGGCACAGATACGCAGTATTTT
.	TRBV5-4	.	TRBJ2-3	CASSPTGSLSTDTQYF	TGTGCCAGCAGTCCGACAGGTTCCCTTAGCACAGATACGCAGTATTTT
.	TRBV19	.	TRBJ2-4	CASTTPRSVAKNIQYF	TGTGCCAGTACCACCCCCCGTTCTGTAGCCAAAAACATTCAGTACTTC
TRBD1	TRBV19	.	TRBJ2-7	CASSMIQGAYEQYF	TGTGCCAGTAGTATGATCCAGGGGGCTTACGAGCAGTACTTC
TRBD1	TRBV11-1	.	TRBJ2-7	CASSPKTGEGYEQYF	TGTGCCAGCAGCCCAAAAACAGGGGAAGGCTACGAGCAGTACTTC
.	TRBV7-9	.	TRBJ2-7	CASSPRQGPGSYEQYF	TGTGCCAGCAGCCCTCGCCAGGGACCCGGCTCCTACGAGCAGTACTTC
.	TRBV5-4	.	TRBJ1-1	CASSLRPNTEAFF	TGTGCCAGCAGCTTGCGGCCCAACACTGAAGCTTTCTTT
.	TRBV10-3	.	TRBJ2-7	CAISEKAVTYEQYF	TGTGCCATCAGTGAGAAAGCCGTTACCTACGAGCAGTACTTC
TRBD2	TRBV10-3	.	TRBJ2-7	CAISAWGGGYEQYF	TGTGCCATCAGTGCTTGGGGCGGGGGCTACGAGCAGTACTTC
.	TRBV29-1	few	TRBJ2-7	CSVEDLTTWGEQYF	TGCAGCGTTGAAGATCTCACGACTTGGGGAGAGCAGTACTTC
.	TRBV28	.	TRBJ1-4	CASSWGGQIEKLFF	TGTGCCAGCAGTTGGGGGGGGCAGATTGAAAAACTGTTTTTT
.	TRBV5-1	.	TRBJ2-7	CASSTAGSAYEQYF	TGCGCCAGCAGCACCGCAGGGAGTGCCTACGAGCAGTACTTC
TRBD2	TRBV5-1	.	TRBJ2-5	CASSFSTSGQETQYF	TGCGCCAGCAGCTTCTCGACTAGCGGGCAAGAGACCCAGTACTTC
TRBD1	TRBV19	.	TRBJ2-4	CASSIGTGTNIQYF	TGTGCCAGTAGTATAGGGACAGGGACGAACATTCAGTACTTC
.	TRBV5-4	.	TRBJ1-4	CASSTGEDEKLFF	TGTGCCAGCAGCACAGGAGAGGATGAAAAACTGTTTTTT
TRBD2	TRBV28	.	TRBJ2-7	CASSFTSGSNEQYF	TGTGCCAGCAGTTTTACTAGCGGGAGCAACGAGCAGTACTTC
TRBD1	TRBV28	.	TRBJ1-4	CASISGGTGDEKLFF	TGTGCCAGCATCTCAGGGGGAACAGGGGATGAAAAACTGTTTTTT
.	TRBV7-2	.	TRBJ2-5	CASSLTLGWYQETQYF	TGTGCCAGCAGCTTGACCTTGGGTTGGTACCAAGAGACCCAGTACTTC
.	TRBV21-1	.	TRBJ2-7	CASSKIVAGLAGVSYEQYF	TGTGCCAGCAGCAAAATAGTCGCGGGACTAGCGGGTGTGTCCTACGAGCAGTACTTC
TRBD1	TRBV20-1	.	TRBJ1-2	CSASSRGLGYTF	TGCAGTGCTAGTTCCAGGGGGCTAGGCTACACCTTC
TRBD2	TRBV5-1	.	TRBJ2-7	CASSLGTSVAYEQYF	TGCGCCAGCAGCCTCGGGACTAGCGTTGCCTACGAGCAGTACTTC
TRBD1	TRBV5-1	.	TRBJ1-2	CASSSDRASYGYTF	TGCGCCAGCAGTAGTGACAGGGCCTCGTATGGCTACACCTTC
TRBD1	TRBV7-2	.	TRBJ1-3	CASSSGTGSGNTIYF	TGTGCCAGCAGCTCAGGGACAGGGTCTGGAAACACCATATATTTT
TRBD2	TRBV7-2	few	TRBJ2-5	CASSLGLAYQETQYF	TGTGCCAGCAGCTTAGGACTAGCGTACCAAGAGACCCAGTACTTC
.	TRBV3-1/TRBV3-2	once	TRBJ2-5	CASSQVEGTQYF	TGTGCCAGCAGCCAAGTTGAAGGGACCCAGTACTTC
.	TRBV19	.	TRBJ2-2	CASSPQGTGELFF	TGTGCCAGTAGTCCACAGGGTACCGGGGAGCTGTTTTTT
TRBD2	TRBV5-1	.	TRBJ2-7	CASSLGLAGAYEQYF	TGCGCCAGCAGCTTGGGACTAGCGGGTGCCTACGAGCAGTACTTC
.	TRBV5-4	.	TRBJ2-3	CASSLGLSTDTQYF	TGTGCCAGCAGCTTGGGTCTGAGCACAGATACGCAGTATTTT
.	TRBV28	.	TRBJ1-2	CASSPREPNYGYTF	TGTGCCAGCAGTCCCAGGGAGCCTAACTATGGCTACACCTTC